The 25 T cell receptor beta chains below were found in one sample sequenced in a study of monozygotic twins with inflammatory bowel disease. TCRdb re-called the 5' RACE reads and shows each CDR3 protein once, DNA omitted. The repertoire shows about 300,000 distinct CDR3 sequences; the top ten hold approximately 5.9%. Material for sequencing was blood. The origin of the receptors is a human donor with ulcerative colitis or Crohn's disease, or a healthy co-twin of an affected twin (not recorded which).

The gene calls are TRBV4-3 and TRBJ1-5. This CDR3 spans 14 amino acids. The germline V gene has CDR1 LGHNA and CDR2 YSLEER. The CDR3 region is CASSQDPGNQPQHF.

The chain links TRBV6-5 to TRBJ2-7; TCRdb's D call of TRBD2 is untestable without DNA. The CDR3 consists of 17 residues. Germline V gene lookup returns CDR1 MNHEY and CDR2 SVGAGI. This CDR3 is CASSYFATGSTSVEQYF.

The rearrangement links TRBV7-6 to TRBJ1-2. Germline V CDR1 and CDR2: SGHVS, FNYEAQ. This CDR3 region has 13 residues. This CDR3 is CASSFDGPNGYTF.

V gene TRBV3-1 combines with J gene TRBJ2-1; TCRdb proposes TRBD2, but this gene call is untestable without DNA. Germline V gives CDR1 LGHDT, CDR2 YNNKEL (reference sequence). The CDR3 is 16 amino acids. This CDR3 reads CASSTDTGDVYNEQFF.

The chain couples TRBV15 to TRBJ2-2. CDR3 length equals 15 residues. Germline V CDR1 and CDR2: LNHNV, YYDKDF (reference sequence). The CDR3 loop reads CATSRDRINTGELFF.

The chain couples TRBV10-1 to TRBJ1-1; as DNA is missing, the TRBD1 call by TCRdb cannot be tested. Germline loops: CDR1 WNHNN, CDR2 SYGVQD (reference sequence). CDR3 length: 15 residues. The CDR3 region is CASSEATGGTTEAFF.

The gene calls are TRBV18 and TRBJ2-1; TCRdb selects TRBD2, and the lack of DNA leaves this call unchecked. The CDR3 covers 15 residues. The germline CDR1 and CDR2 sequences are KGHSH and LQKENI. Here the CDR3 reads CASSPFGGRYNEQFF.

This sequence joins TRBV25-1 and TRBJ2-7; TCRdb returns TRBD2, unconfirmable since there is no DNA. Germline V gene lookup returns CDR1 MGHDK and CDR2 SYGVNS. The CDR3 length is 11 residues. The CDR3 loop is CASGVSGPKYF.

The CDR3 protein is CASSLSQGAEEQYF. The chain has TRBV12-3 or TRBV12-4 and TRBJ2-7; without DNA, the TCRdb call of TRBD1 cannot be checked. CDR3 length: 14 amino acids.

The genes are TRBV7-8 and TRBJ1-2; TCRdb's assignment of TRBD1 cannot be checked, as there is no DNA. The CDR3 sequence is 15 residues long. Looked up from germline, CDR1 is SGHVS and CDR2 is FQNEAQ. Here the CDR3 reads CASSYPGTGNYGYTF.

This chain connects TRBV20-1 to TRBJ2-6. Germline CDR1 is DFQATT and CDR2 is SNEGSKA (reference sequence). The CDR3 contains 14 residues. This chain's CDR3 is CSARLSSGANVLTF.

The V call is TRBV20-1, the J call TRBJ1-5. The CDR3 loop spans 14 amino acids. The V gene's germline CDR1 is DFQATT and CDR2 SNEGSKA (reference sequence). CDR3 sequence reads: CSARGQYSNQPQHF.

The genes are TRBV11-2 and TRBJ2-7; absent DNA, TCRdb's TRBD2 call cannot be checked. The CDR3 length is 14 residues. CDR1 is SGHAT, CDR2 FQNNGV, per germline. Here the CDR3 reads CASSLFLADYEQYF.

The rearrangement links TRBV5-1 to TRBJ2-3. CDR3 length: 15 residues. Germline CDR1 and CDR2: SGHRS and YFSETQ. Here the CDR3 reads CASRAARASTDTQYF.

The gene calls are TRBV5-1 and TRBJ2-1; TCRdb's assignment of TRBD2 cannot be checked, as there is no DNA. The CDR3 spans 16 residues. Germline loops: CDR1 SGHRS, CDR2 YFSETQ. The CDR3 reads CASSLLAGLQGNEQFF. The full variable domain, rest sourced from reference TRBV5-1 and TRBJ2-1, is KAGVTQTPRYLIKTRGQQVTLSCSPISGHRSVSWYQQTPGQGLQFLFEYFSETQRNKGNFPGRFSGRQFSNSRSEMNVSTLELGDSALYLCASSLLAGLQGNEQFFGPGTRLTVL.

J is TRBJ2-1 and V is TRBV30. CDR1 GTSNPN and CDR2 SVGIG come from the germline V gene (reference sequence). This CDR3 has 13 amino acids. This chain's CDR3 is CAWSVRREGEQFF.

The rearrangement uses TRBV24-1 and TRBJ2-1. This CDR3 has 16 amino acids. The germline CDR1 and CDR2 sequences are KGHDR and SFDVKD. The CDR3: CATSDLQGSPYNEQFF.

This chain joins TRBV4-2 and TRBJ2-7; TCRdb's assignment of TRBD1 cannot be checked, as there is no DNA. CDR1 and CDR2 from the germline V gene are LGHNA and YNFKEQ. The CDR3 totals 14 residues. Here the CDR3 reads CASSPGQGDYEQYF.

The J gene is TRBJ2-6, the V gene TRBV19; TCRdb designates TRBD1, a call that cannot be tested without DNA. Germline V gene sequence: CDR1 LNHDA, CDR2 SQIVND (reference sequence). This CDR3 region has 17 residues. The CDR3 here is CASSRGQGALGANVLTF.

The chain is built from TRBV12-3 or TRBV12-4 and TRBJ2-7; TCRdb reports TRBD1, a call that lacks DNA to check it against. The CDR3 covers 14 residues. CDR3 sequence reads: CASSLLAGPHEQYF.

The chain couples TRBV11-2 to TRBJ1-1; as DNA is missing, the TRBD1 call by TCRdb cannot be tested. The CDR3 is 17 amino acids. The V gene's germline CDR1 is SGHAT and CDR2 FQNNGV. CDR3: CASSLRQRVISGTEAFF.

The J gene is TRBJ2-1, the V gene TRBV9. The CDR3 is 14 residues long. Germline V gives CDR1 SGDLS, CDR2 YYNGEE. The CDR3 loop is CASSVGELYNEQFF.

This chain joins TRBV3-1 and TRBJ2-6; TCRdb designates TRBD1, a call that cannot be tested without DNA. From germline, CDR1 is LGHDT and CDR2 YNNKEL (reference sequence). The CDR3 has 16 residues. This CDR3 is CASTRDSVSGANVLTF.

The chain employs TRBV7-7 and TRBJ2-5; there is no DNA to check the TCRdb D call of TRBD1. Germline V CDR1 and CDR2: SSHAT, FNYEAQ (reference sequence). This CDR3 comprises 13 residues. The CDR3 is CASSPTGKETQYF.

The chain links TRBV4-2 to TRBJ2-2; TCRdb's D gene call, TRBD2, goes unchecked for lack of DNA. Germline CDR1 and CDR2: LGHNA and YNFKEQ. The CDR3 length is 16 residues. The chain's CDR3 is CASSQERTSGTGELFF.